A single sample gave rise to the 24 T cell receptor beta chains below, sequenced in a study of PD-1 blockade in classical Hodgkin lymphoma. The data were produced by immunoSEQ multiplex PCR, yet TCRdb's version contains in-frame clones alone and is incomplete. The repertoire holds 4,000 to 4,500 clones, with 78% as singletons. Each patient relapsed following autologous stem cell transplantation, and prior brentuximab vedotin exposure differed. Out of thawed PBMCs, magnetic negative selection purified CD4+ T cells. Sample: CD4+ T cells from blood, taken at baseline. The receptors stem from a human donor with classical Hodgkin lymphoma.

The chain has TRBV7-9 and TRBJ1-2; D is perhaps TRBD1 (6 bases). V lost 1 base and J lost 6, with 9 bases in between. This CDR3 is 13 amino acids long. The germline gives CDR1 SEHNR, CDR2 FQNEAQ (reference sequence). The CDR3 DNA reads TGTGCCAGCAGCTTAGTCAGGGGAAATGGCTACACCTTC. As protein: CASSLVRGNGYTF.

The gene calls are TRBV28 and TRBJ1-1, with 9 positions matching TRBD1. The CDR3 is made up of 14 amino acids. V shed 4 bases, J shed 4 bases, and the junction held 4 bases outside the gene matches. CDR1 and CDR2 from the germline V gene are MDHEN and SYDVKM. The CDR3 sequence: CASSSGQGFTEAFF. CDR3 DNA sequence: TGTGCCAGCAGTTCGGGACAGGGATTCACTGAAGCTTTCTTT.

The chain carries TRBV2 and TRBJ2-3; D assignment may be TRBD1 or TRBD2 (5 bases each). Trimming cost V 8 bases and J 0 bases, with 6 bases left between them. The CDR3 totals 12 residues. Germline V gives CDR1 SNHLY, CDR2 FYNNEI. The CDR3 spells CASGDSTDTQYF. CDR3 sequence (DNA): TGTGCCAGCGGGGACAGCACAGATACGCAGTATTTT.

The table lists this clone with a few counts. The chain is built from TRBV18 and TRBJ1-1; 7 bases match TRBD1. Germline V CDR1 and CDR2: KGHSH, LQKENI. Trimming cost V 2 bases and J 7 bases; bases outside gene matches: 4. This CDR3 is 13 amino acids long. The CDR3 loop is CASSPSGQHEAFF. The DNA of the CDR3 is TGTGCCAGCTCACCATCGGGACAGCATGAAGCTTTCTTT. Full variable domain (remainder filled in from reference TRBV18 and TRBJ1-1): NAGVMQNPRHLVRRRGQEARLRCSPMKGHSHVYWYRQLPEEGLKFMVYLQKENIIDESGMPKERFSAEFPKEGPSILRIQQVVRGDSAAYFCASSPSGQHEAFFGQGTRLTVV.

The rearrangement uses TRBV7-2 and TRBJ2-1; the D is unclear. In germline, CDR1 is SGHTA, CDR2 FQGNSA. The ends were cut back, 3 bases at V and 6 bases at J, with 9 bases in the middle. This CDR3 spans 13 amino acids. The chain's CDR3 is CASSFQAGNEQFF. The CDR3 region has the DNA TGTGCCAGCAGCTTCCAGGCCGGCAATGAGCAGTTCTTC.

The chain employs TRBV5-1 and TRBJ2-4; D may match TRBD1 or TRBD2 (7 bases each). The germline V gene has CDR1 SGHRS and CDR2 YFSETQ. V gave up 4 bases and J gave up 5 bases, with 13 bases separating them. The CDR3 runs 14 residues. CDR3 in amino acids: CASSLGGTENIQYF. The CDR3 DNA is TGCGCCAGCAGCCTGGGGGGGACAGAAAACATTCAGTACTTC.

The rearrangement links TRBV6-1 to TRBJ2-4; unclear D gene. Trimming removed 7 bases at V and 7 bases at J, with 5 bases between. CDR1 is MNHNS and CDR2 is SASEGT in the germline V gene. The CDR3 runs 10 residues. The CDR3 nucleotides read TGTGCCAGCAACAGCAACATTCAGTACTTC. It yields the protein CASNSNIQYF.

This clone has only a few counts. CDR3: CSAGGWTEAFF. The CDR3 DNA reads as TGCAGCGCCGGGGGTTGGACTGAAGCTTTCTTT. This chain connects TRBV29-1 to TRBJ1-1; possible D gene TRBD1, 5 bases. CDR1 and CDR2 (germline): SQVTM, ANQGSEA. The CDR3 has 11 residues. V lost 7 bases to trimming and J lost 5 bases, with 11 bases between them.

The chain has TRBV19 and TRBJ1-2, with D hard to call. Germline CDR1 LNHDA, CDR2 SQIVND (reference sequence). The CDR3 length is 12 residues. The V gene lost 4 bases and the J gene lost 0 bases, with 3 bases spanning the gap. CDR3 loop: CASSRSNYGYTF. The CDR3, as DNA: TGTGCCAGTAGTAGGTCTAACTATGGCTACACCTTC.

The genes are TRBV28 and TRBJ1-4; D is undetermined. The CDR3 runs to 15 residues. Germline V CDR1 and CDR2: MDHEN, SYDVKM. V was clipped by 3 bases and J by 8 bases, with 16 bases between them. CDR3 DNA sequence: TGTGCCAGCAGTTTTCCGACCACCCGCGAGGAAAAACTGTTTTTT. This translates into CASSFPTTREEKLFF.

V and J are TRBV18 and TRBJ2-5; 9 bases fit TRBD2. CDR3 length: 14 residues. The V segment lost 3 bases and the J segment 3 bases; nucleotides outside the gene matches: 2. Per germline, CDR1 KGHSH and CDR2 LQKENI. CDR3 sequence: CASSPAGGEETQYF. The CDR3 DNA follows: TGTGCCAGCTCACCTGCGGGGGGGGAAGAGACCCAGTACTTC.

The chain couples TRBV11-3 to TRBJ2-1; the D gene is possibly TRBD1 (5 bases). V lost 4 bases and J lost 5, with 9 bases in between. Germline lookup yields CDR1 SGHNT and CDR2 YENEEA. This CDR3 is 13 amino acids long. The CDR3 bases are TGTGCCAGCAGCTCACAGGATGACAATGAGCAGTTCTTC. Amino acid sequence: CASSSQDDNEQFF.

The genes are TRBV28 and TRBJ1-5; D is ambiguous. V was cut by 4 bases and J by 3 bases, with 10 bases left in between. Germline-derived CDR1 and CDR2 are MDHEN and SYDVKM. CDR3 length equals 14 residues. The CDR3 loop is CASSSLAVNQPQHF. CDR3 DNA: TGTGCCAGCAGTTCGCTGGCAGTCAATCAGCCCCAGCATTTT.

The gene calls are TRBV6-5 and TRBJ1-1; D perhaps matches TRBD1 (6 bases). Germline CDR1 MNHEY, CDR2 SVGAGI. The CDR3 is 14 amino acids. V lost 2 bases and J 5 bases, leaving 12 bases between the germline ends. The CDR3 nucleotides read TGTGCCAGCAGTTACCAGGACAGAGGGACTGAAGCTTTCTTT. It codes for CASSYQDRGTEAFF.

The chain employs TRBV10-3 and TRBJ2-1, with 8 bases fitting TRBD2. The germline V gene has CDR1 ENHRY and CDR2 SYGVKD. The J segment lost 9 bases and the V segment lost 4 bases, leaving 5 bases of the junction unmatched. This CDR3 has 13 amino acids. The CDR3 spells CAISGIGGVEQFF. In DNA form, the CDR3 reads TGTGCCATCAGTGGTATCGGGGGGGTTGAGCAGTTCTTC.

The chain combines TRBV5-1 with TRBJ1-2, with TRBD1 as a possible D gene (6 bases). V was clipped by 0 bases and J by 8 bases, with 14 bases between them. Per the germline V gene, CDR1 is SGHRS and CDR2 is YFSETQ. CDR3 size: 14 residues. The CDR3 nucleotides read TGCGCCAGCAGCTTGGATCGACAGGTAGGAGGCTACACCTTC. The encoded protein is CASSLDRQVGGYTF.

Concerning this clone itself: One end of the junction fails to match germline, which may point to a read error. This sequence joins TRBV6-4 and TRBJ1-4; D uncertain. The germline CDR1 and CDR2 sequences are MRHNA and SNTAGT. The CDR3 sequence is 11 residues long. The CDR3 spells CASSAGRKTVF. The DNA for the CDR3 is TGTGCCAGCAGTGCCGGGAGAAAAACTGTTTTT.

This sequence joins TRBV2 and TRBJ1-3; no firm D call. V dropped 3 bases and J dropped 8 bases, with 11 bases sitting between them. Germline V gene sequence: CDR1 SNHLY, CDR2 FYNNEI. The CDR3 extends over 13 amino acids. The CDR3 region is CASSESHGYTIYF. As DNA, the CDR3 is TGTGCCAGCAGTGAGTCTCATGGGTACACCATATATTTT. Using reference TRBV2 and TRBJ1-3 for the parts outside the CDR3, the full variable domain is EPEVTQTPSHQVTQMGQEVILRCVPISNHLYFYWYRQILGQKVEFLVSFYNNEISEKSEIFDDQFSVERPDGSNFTLKIRSTKLEDSAMYFCASSESHGYTIYFGEGSWLTVV.

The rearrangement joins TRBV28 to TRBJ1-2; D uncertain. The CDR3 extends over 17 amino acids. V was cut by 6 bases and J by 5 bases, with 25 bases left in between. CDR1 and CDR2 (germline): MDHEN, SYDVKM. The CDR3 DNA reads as TGTGCCAGCAGCCAGGACCCGACCGTGCTCCTTCTATATGGCTACACCTTC. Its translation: CASSQDPTVLLLYGYTF.

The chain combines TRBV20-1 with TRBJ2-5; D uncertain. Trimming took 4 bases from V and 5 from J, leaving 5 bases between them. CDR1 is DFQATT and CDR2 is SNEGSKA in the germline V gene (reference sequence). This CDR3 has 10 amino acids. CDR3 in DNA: TGCAGTGCTACTGGGGAGACCCAGTACTTC. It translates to CSATGETQYF.

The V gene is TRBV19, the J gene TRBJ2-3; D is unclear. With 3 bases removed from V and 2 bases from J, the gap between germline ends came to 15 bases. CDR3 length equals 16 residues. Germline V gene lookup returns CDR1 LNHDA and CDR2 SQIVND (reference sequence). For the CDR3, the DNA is TGTGCCAGTAGTATTCGGCCAGGCGGAACCACAGATACGCAGTATTTT. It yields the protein CASSIRPGGTTDTQYF. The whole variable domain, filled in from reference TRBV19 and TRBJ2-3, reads DGGITQSPKYLFRKEGQNVTLSCEQNLNHDAMYWYRQDPGQGLRLIYYSQIVNDFQKGDIAEGYSVSREKKESFPLTVTSAQKNPTAFYLCASSIRPGGTTDTQYFGPGTRLTVL.

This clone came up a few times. The CDR3 nucleotides are TGTGCCAGTAGTACATATAGCTCTGGGGCCAACGTCCTGACTTTC. It codes for CASSTYSSGANVLTF. The J gene is TRBJ2-6, the V gene TRBV19; D is unclear. V was cut by 4 bases and J by 0 bases, with 7 bases left in between. There are 15 residues in the CDR3. Per germline, CDR1 LNHDA and CDR2 SQIVND (reference sequence).

The CDR3 DNA follows: TGTGCCAGCAGCTTATCGGCCGACGCGGACAATGAGCAGTTCTTC. Protein: CASSLSADADNEQFF. The chain combines TRBV7-3 with TRBJ2-1, with no clear D. Trimming shortened V by 2 bases and J by 5 bases, and 13 bases separated the two germline ends. In germline, CDR1 is SGHTA, CDR2 FQGTGA. This CDR3 contains 15 residues. Filled out from reference TRBV7-3 and TRBJ2-1, the complete variable domain reads GAGVSQTPSNKVTEKGKYVELRCDPISGHTALYWYRQSLGQGPEFLIYFQGTGAADDSGLPNDRFFAVRPEGSVSTLKIQRTERGDSAVYLCASSLSADADNEQFFGPGTRLTVL.

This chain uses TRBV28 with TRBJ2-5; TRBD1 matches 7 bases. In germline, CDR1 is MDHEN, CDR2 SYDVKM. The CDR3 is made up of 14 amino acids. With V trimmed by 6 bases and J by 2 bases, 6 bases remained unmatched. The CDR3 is CASRTPGGQETQYF. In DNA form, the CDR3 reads TGTGCCAGCAGGACCCCAGGGGGTCAAGAGACCCAGTACTTC.